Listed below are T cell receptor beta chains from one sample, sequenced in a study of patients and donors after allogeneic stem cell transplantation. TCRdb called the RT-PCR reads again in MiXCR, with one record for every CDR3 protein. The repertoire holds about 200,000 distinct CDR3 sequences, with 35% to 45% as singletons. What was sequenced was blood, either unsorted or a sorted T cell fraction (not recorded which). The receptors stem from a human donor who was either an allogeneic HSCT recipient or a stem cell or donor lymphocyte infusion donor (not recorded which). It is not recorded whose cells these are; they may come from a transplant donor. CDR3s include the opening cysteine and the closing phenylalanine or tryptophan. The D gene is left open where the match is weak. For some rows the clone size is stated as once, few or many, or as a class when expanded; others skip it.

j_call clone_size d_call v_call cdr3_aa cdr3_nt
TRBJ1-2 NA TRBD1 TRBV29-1 CSVSGQGLGYGYTF TGCAGCGTTTCGGGACAGGGGCTGGGCTATGGCTACACCTTC
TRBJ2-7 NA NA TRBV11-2 CASSSQTPRHEQYF TGTGCCAGCAGCTCCCAGACCCCGAGGCACGAGCAGTACTTC
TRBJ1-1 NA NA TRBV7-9 CASSLASTLSAAFF TGTGCCAGCAGCTTAGCAAGCACTTTATCCGCAGCTTTCTTT
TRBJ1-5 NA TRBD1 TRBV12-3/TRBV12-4 CASSPTGENQPQHF TGTGCCAGCAGTCCAACAGGGGAGAATCAGCCCCAGCATTTT
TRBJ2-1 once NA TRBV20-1 CSARGLAEGAYNEQFF TGCAGTGCTAGAGGGTTAGCGGAGGGCGCCTACAATGAGCAGTTCTTC
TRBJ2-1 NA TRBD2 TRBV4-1 CASSPRLAGGFYYNEQFF TGCGCCAGCAGCCCCAGACTAGCGGGGGGATTTTATTACAATGAGCAGTTCTTC
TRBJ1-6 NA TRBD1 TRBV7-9 CASSSPPGTGRSTPLHF TGTGCCAGCAGCTCCCCCCCCGGGACAGGGCGTTCTACACCCCTCCACTTT
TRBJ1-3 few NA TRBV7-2 CASSLDRDTGNTIYF TGTGCCAGCAGCTTAGATAGGGATACTGGAAACACCATATATTTT
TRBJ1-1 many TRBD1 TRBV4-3 CASSQDEQGYTEAFF TGCGCCAGCAGCCAAGACGAACAGGGGTACACTGAAGCTTTCTTT
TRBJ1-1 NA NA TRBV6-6 CASSTDRLNTEAFF TGTGCCAGCAGCACCGACAGGCTGAACACTGAAGCTTTCTTT
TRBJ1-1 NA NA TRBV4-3 CASSQRTDNTEAFF TGCGCCAGCAGCCAGAGGACAGATAACACTGAAGCTTTCTTT
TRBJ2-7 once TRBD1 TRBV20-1 CSLTPGQLYEQYF TGCAGTCTGACCCCGGGACAGCTATACGAGCAGTACTTC
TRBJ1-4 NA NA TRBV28 CASTRDGEIEKLFF TGTGCCAGCACCAGGGACGGGGAGATTGAAAAACTGTTTTTT
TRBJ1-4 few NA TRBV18 CASSTQDHSTNEKLFF TGTGCCAGCTCAACCCAGGACCATTCAACTAATGAAAAACTGTTTTTT
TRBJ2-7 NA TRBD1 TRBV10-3 CAINSETGGADYHEQYF TGTGCCATCAATTCAGAGACAGGGGGCGCGGACTACCACGAGCAGTACTTC
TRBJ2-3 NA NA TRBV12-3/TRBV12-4 CASSPSGSTQYF TGTGCCAGCAGTCCTAGTGGGAGTACGCAGTATTTT
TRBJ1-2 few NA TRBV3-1 CASSRIQGNDGYTF TGTGCCAGCAGCCGAATACAGGGAAACGATGGCTACACCTTC
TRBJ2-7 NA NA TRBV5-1 CASSLYPVEGHYEQYF TGCGCCAGCAGCTTATATCCGGTAGAGGGCCACTACGAGCAGTACTTC
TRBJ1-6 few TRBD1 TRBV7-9 CASSPGDRDSPLHF TGTGCCAGCAGCCCAGGGGACAGGGATTCACCCCTCCACTTT
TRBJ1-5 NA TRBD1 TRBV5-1 CASSARQGFGNQPQHF TGCGCCAGCAGCGCCAGACAGGGGTTCGGCAATCAGCCCCAGCATTTT
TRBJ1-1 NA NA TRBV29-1 CSVDPRGKNTEAFF TGCAGCGTTGACCCCCGGGGGAAGAACACTGAAGCTTTCTTT
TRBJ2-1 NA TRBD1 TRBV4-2 CASSQDRRTGINEQFF TGTGCCAGCAGCCAAGACCGTCGGACAGGGATCAATGAGCAGTTCTTC
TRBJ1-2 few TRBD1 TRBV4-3 CASSQVRGLGYTF TGCGCCAGCAGCCAAGTCAGGGGGCTCGGCTACACCTTC
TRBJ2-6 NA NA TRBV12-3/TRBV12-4 CASLHSGANVLTF TGTGCCAGCCTACACTCTGGGGCCAACGTCCTGACTTTC
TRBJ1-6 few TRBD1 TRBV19 CASSQQTGGSSSPLHF TGTGCCAGTAGTCAGCAGACAGGGGGCTCGAGTTCACCCCTCCACTTT
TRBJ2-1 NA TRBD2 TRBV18 CASSTTSGGAGSPEQFF TGTGCCAGCTCAACGACTAGCGGGGGGGCCGGCAGTCCTGAGCAGTTCTTC
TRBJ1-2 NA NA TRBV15 CATSRDYSNGYTF TGTGCCACCAGCAGAGACTACAGCAATGGCTACACCTTC
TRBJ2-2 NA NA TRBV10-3 CAISDRNTGELFF TGTGCCATCTCAGACAGAAACACCGGGGAGCTGTTTTTT
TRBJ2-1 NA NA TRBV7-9 CASSRLLAPEQFF TGTGCCAGCAGCCGGCTCTTAGCCCCTGAGCAGTTCTTC
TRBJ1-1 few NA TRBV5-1 CASSKTANPNTEAFF TGCGCCAGCAGCAAGACAGCAAACCCCAACACTGAAGCTTTCTTT
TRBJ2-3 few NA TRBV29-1 CSVGGAFTDTQYF TGCAGCGTTGGAGGGGCGTTCACAGATACGCAGTATTTT
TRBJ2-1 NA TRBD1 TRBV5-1 CASSPGQARKQFF TGCGCCAGCAGCCCCGGACAGGCAAGGAAGCAGTTCTTC
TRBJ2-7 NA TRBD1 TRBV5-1 CASSLGGVGQYEQYF TGCGCCAGCAGCTTAGGGGGCGTCGGCCAATACGAGCAGTACTTC
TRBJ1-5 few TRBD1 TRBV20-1 CSASQGLAGGYQPQHF TGCAGTGCTAGTCAGGGTCTGGCAGGGGGTTATCAGCCCCAGCATTTT
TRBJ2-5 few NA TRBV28 CASSPWGETQYF TGTGCCAGCAGTCCTTGGGGGGAGACCCAGTACTTC
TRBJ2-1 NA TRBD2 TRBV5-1 CASTRSPGLVINEQFF TGCGCCAGCACCAGATCCCCGGGACTAGTTATTAATGAGCAGTTCTTC
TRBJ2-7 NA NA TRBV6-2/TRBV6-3 CASSYVGGRSEQYF TGTGCCAGCAGTTACGTTGGGGGGCGAAGCGAGCAGTACTTC
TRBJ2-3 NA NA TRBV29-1 CSVEGLDGRPADTQYF TGCAGCGTTGAAGGGTTAGACGGACGCCCGGCAGATACGCAGTATTTT
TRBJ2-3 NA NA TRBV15 CATSRDGNGGTDTQYF TGTGCCACCAGCAGAGACGGTAACGGGGGCACAGATACGCAGTATTTT